The clone carrying this T cell receptor beta chain was counted at least ten times. Its antigen is unknown. These data originate in a study of early T cells in non-severe SARS-CoV-2 infection. Study-wide background: Alpha and beta chains were unpaired, from unsorted whole-blood bulk RNA. Broader study findings: A preference for anti-spike CD8 responses marked VDJdb matching, which missed private and CD4 specificities.

CDR3 length: 10 amino acids. V was pared by 5 bases and J by 3 bases, with 0 bases between. Germline V gene sequence: CDR1 MDHEN, CDR2 SYDVKM. Individually, cDNA molecules had unique molecular identifiers attached to them. TCRdb used MiXCR to reprocess the 5' RACE reads, holding one entry per CDR3 protein. The sample yields 75,000 to 80,000 distinct CDR3 sequences, roughly 12% seen once. The sample in question was whole blood, obtained at baseline. The receptor was isolated from an adult who was a healthcare worker with PCR-confirmed SARS-CoV-2 infection or an uninfected control (not recorded which). The chain has TRBV28 and TRBJ2-3; no reliable D call. The CDR3 loop is CASSTDTQYF. In DNA, the CDR3 is TGTGCCAGCAGTACAGATACGCAGTATTTT.